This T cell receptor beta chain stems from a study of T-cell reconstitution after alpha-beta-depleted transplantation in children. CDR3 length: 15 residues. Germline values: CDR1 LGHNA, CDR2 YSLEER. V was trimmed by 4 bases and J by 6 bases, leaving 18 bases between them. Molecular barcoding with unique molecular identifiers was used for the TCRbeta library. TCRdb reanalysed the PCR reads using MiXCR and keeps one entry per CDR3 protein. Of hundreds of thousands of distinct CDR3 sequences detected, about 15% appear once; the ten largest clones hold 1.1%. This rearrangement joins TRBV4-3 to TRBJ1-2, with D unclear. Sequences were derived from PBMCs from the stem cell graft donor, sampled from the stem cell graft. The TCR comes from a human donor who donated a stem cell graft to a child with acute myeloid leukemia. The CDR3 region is CASSLSRRSGDGYTF. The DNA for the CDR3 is TGCGCCAGCAGCCTGAGCCGACGGAGTGGGGATGGCTACACCTTC.